This TCR beta chain was obtained from a study of OX40 agonist ivuxolimab in advanced cancers. Some clones are missing from TCRdb's copy, which holds only in-frame ones; the method was immunoSEQ multiplex PCR. The data hold about 69,000 clones, with roughly 90% observed a single time. Source: CD4+ or CD8+ T cells sorted from blood, taken in a trial of the OX40 agonist ivuxolimab. The source of this sequence is an adult with an advanced solid tumor such as melanoma, head and neck, liver or kidney cancer.

In DNA form, the CDR3 reads TGTGCCAGCAGCCGACCGGGACAGGGAGTAGGCTACACCTTC. This codes for CASSRPGQGVGYTF. J is TRBJ1-2 and V is TRBV7-9; 9 nucleotides agree with TRBD1. V shed 5 bases and J 8 bases; nucleotides not matched to a gene: 9. The CDR3 is made up of 14 amino acids. In germline, CDR1 is SEHNR, CDR2 FQNEAQ (reference sequence).